The present entry profiles one TCR beta chain with its context. The source of the sample is a study of blood T cell repertoires in COVID-19. The assay was immunoSEQ multiplex PCR, and TCRdb's table has in-frame clones only and misses some. There are 100,000 or so clones in the sample; roughly four fifths occur only once, and 8.5% to 9.5% lies in the top ten. The CDR3 is 17 amino acids. The germline V gene encodes CDR1 SGHNT and CDR2 YYREEE (reference sequence). After removal of 0 bases from V and 7 bases from J, the junction contained 8 bases not matched to a gene. J is TRBJ2-3 and V is TRBV5-4, with 13 bases that match TRBD2. This receptor was obtained from a woman aged 70-85 years with acute or convalescent COVID-19. Material for sequencing was peripheral blood. CDR3 region: CASSLEPTSGGGNTQYF. CDR3 in DNA: TGTGCCAGCAGCTTGGAGCCTACTAGCGGGGGGGGTAATACGCAGTATTTT. Drawing the rest from reference TRBV5-4 and TRBJ2-3, the complete variable domain is ETGVTQSPTHLIKTRGQQVTLRCSSQSGHNTVSWYQQALGQGPQFIFQYYREEENGRGNFPPRFSGLQFPNYSSELNVNALELDDSALYLCASSLEPTSGGGNTQYFGPGTRLTVL.